Listed below are T cell receptor beta chains from one sample, sequenced in a study of shared clonotypes between healthy human individuals. This table comes from immunoSEQ multiplex PCR, and its TCRdb copy is limited to in-frame clones, with some not included. Counted here are 100,000 to 120,000 clones, approximately 70% occurring once; the ten biggest clones make up approximately 24%. Sequencing was carried out using memory CD8+ T cells sorted from blood. The receptors shown here come from a woman under 40 in good health. Each CDR3 is given with its conserved first and last residue. The D gene is left open where the match is weak. Not every row has a clone size; where given, it reads once, few, many or a size class.

d_call clone_size j_call cdr3_length v_call cdr3_nt cdr3_aa
NA NA TRBJ1-3 14 TRBV6-5 TGTGCCAGCAGTCTTCGGACCGAAGGAAACACCATATATTTT CASSLRTEGNTIYF
NA few TRBJ2-7 15 TRBV5-1 TGCGCCAGCAGCTTTGGATTTGCGGGGAATTACGAGCAGTACTTC CASSFGFAGNYEQYF
NA few TRBJ1-3 15 TRBV4-1 TGCGCCAGCAGCCAAGGGGAGCCCTCTGGAAACACCATATATTTT CASSQGEPSGNTIYF
NA NA TRBJ2-5 12 TRBV2 TGTGCCAGCAGTACGGTCATGGAGACCCAGTACTTC CASSTVMETQYF
TRBD1 NA TRBJ1-1 14 TRBV27 TGTGCCAGCAGTCCCGGGACAGCTAACACTGAAGCTTTCTTT CASSPGTANTEAFF
NA NA TRBJ1-2 13 TRBV11-1 TGTGCCAGCAGCTTGGAAACTAACTATGGCTACACCTTC CASSLETNYGYTF
TRBD1 NA TRBJ2-3 16 TRBV11-1 TGTGCCAGCAGCTTAGGATTGACAGGGGACATAGATACGCAGTATTTT CASSLGLTGDIDTQYF
TRBD2 NA TRBJ2-3 15 TRBV10-3 TGTGCCATCCGACAGTGGCTAGCGGGCACAGATACGCAGTATTTT CAIRQWLAGTDTQYF
NA few TRBJ1-1 13 TRBV27 TGTGCCAGCAGGGGGGGTGGAGCCACTGAAGCTTTCTTT CASRGGGATEAFF
NA NA TRBJ1-1 16 TRBV27 TGTGCCAGCAGTCCTCAGTGGGGGCTAAAGAACACTGAAGCTTTCTTT CASSPQWGLKNTEAFF
NA few TRBJ1-1 14 TRBV9 TGTGCCAGCAGCGTAGCGTGGGGAAGCACTGAAGCTTTCTTT CASSVAWGSTEAFF
NA NA TRBJ2-1 15 TRBV29-1 TGCAGCGTGGGAAGCGGGCGGAGCTCCTACAATGAGCAGTTCTTC CSVGSGRSSYNEQFF